The T cell receptor (beta chain) described here comes from a study of blood T cell repertoires in COVID-19 (TCRdb year 2020). Some background on the complete study: Samples covering the acute and convalescent phases of COVID-19 were provided by collaborators in the United States, Italy and Spain. Nearly every sample came with metadata listing a de-identified subject ID, COVID-19 status, age in years and sex. The samples were drawn from the first 160 participants of the ongoing ImmuneRACE study and from 1,254 subjects provided by 6 global collaborators. Where available, HLA class I and class II types were taken from metadata supplied by the sample provider and were not determined by assay-based typing. The dataset comprised deeply sampled blood TCRbeta repertoires from subjects exposed to, actively infected with, or recovered from COVID-19. A freely available public database, intended as a resource for researchers studying the immune response to SARS-CoV-2, is where the repertoires were released. The material from the prospective study consisted of cDNA or gDNA derived from T cells, B-cell-depleted T cells, or PBMCs. Study-level results and caveats: The amount of clinical and demographic metadata varied by source and participant and was provided uncurated.

Each collaborating institution followed its own protocols to collect whole blood in K2EDTA tubes. Collaborator samples were shipped for TCRbeta analysis as frozen whole blood, isolated PBMCs, or DNA extracted from either sample type. This clone was seen once. The target of this receptor is not known. Base quality data are lacking; no much larger clone is found one base away. TCRbeta CDR3 regions were amplified from genomic DNA by means of the immunoSEQ Assay, a bias-controlled multiplex PCR. The original pipeline was this. Within the assay, amplification of reference gene primers was used to estimate how many nucleated cells each sample contained. To quantify the absolute abundance of each unique TCRbeta CDR3 rearrangement, sequence reads were collapsed and filtered. Productive Simpson clonality was computed per sample as the square root of Simpson's diversity index over productive rearrangements. Not all clones reach the TCRdb copy of this immuneACCESS table, which keeps in-frame sequences only. Checked studies attribute under half of the gap to unresolved V genes and leave the rest unexplained. V and J calls and clone size follow that table, whereas D and trimming were derived from the DNA. In this sample the table shows 150,000 or so clones, approximately 80% of which occur a single time. The ten largest clones represent 4.5% of the sample.

Sequencing used peripheral blood. This receptor was identified in a woman older than 75 with active or convalescent COVID-19.

The DNA sequence is TGTGCCAGCAGCTACGTCCCGTACAGGCCTGGCATGGCCCAGCATTTT. Its protein reads: CASSYVPYRPGMAQHF. The rearranged chain carries TRBV27 and TRBJ1-5, with a tentative D gene TRBD1 over 5 matching bases. V is clipped by 6 bases and J by 11 bases, and the sequence between their germline boundaries is 26 bases long. The CDR3 contains 16 residues, cysteine and phenylalanine counted. Kept here is only the CDR3 DNA, which spans 48 bases and is read in frame from base 1. For CDR1 and CDR2, the germline V gene (reference sequence) lists MNHEY and SMNVEV.